This T cell receptor beta chain stems from a study of T cell clones after liver transplantation. Study overall: Immunosuppression withdrawal was tried within 2 years after liver transplantation in this trial.

Study conclusions and caveats: Low donor cell numbers restricted donor-reactive repertoire measurement in two subjects. Conclusions were preliminary, with small, heterogeneous patient groups.

As for this clone: What it recognizes is unknown. Other nucleotide sequences in the sample specify the same CDR3.

This CDR3 spans 16 amino acids. With 1 base clipped from V and 2 bases from J, the junction kept 3 bases outside the gene matches. Germline CDR1 and CDR2: SGHTA and FQGNSA. Clones were sequenced by immunoSEQ multiplex PCR, and TCRdb holds only the in-frame ones, with some missing. The data hold over 55,000 clones, with about 71% observed a single time. The chain couples TRBV7-2 to TRBJ2-2; 8 nucleotides align to TRBD1. The clonotype originates from a human patient who received a liver transplant. Some T cells could come from the graft donor. The sample consisted of CD4+ T cells from blood, taken at the approximately 15-month timepoint. Here the CDR3 DNA reads TGTGCCAGCAGCTTAGGTGGACAGGGAAACACCGGGGAGCTGTTTTTT. This gives the protein CASSLGGQGNTGELFF.